A selection of T cell receptor beta chains follows, all from one sample in a study of graft-versus-host responses after intestinal transplantation. Assay used: immunoSEQ multiplex PCR; TCRdb lists only in-frame clones, some missing. The repertoire consists of tens of thousands of clones, with around 90% occurring once and the leading ten covering about 6.7%. The material sequenced was bone marrow, taken around 730 days after intestinal transplantation. These TCRs come from a human patient who received an intestinal transplant, so some T cells may come from the graft donor. CDR3s include the opening cysteine and the closing phenylalanine or tryptophan. Fields, in order: J gene, D gene, V gene, clone size, CDR3 DNA, CDR3 protein. The D gene is left open where the match is weak. Size is stated for part of the rows, as once, few or many counts, or as a class when the clone is expanded.

j_gene: TRBJ2-7; d_gene: -; v_gene: TRBV27; abundance: -; CDR3nt: TGTGCCAGCAGTTTAACAGGGAGGGGCTACGAGCAGTACTTC; CDR3aa: CASSLTGRGYEQYF
j_gene: TRBJ1-5; d_gene: -; v_gene: TRBV6-6; abundance: once; CDR3nt: TGTGCCAGCAGTTACAGTTCAGGGGACAATCAGCCCCAGCATTTT; CDR3aa: CASSYSSGDNQPQHF
j_gene: TRBJ1-5; d_gene: TRBD1; v_gene: TRBV25-1; abundance: -; CDR3nt: TGTGCCATCTTGACCCAGGGGGAGACCGAGGGCCCCCAGCATTTT; CDR3aa: CAILTQGETEGPQHF
j_gene: TRBJ1-3; d_gene: -; v_gene: TRBV7-9; abundance: -; CDR3nt: TGTGCCAGCAGCTACAGGGCAACATCTGGAAACACCATATATTTT; CDR3aa: CASSYRATSGNTIYF
j_gene: TRBJ2-5; d_gene: -; v_gene: TRBV6-6; abundance: -; CDR3nt: TGTGCCAGCAGTTACCCCTCCGAAGAGGCCCAGTACTTC; CDR3aa: CASSYPSEEAQYF
j_gene: TRBJ2-1; d_gene: -; v_gene: TRBV6-6; abundance: -; CDR3nt: TGTGCCAGCGGTTGGCAGTTCTTC; CDR3aa: CASGWQFF
j_gene: TRBJ1-6; d_gene: TRBD1; v_gene: TRBV19; abundance: once; CDR3nt: TGTGCCAGTACCGGAGTACAGGGGGCGGGGAATTCACCCCTCCACTTT; CDR3aa: CASTGVQGAGNSPLHF
j_gene: TRBJ1-1; d_gene: -; v_gene: TRBV27; abundance: -; CDR3nt: TGTGCCAGCAGTTCTTGGGGAGGTCGCAACACTGAAGCTTTCTTT; CDR3aa: CASSSWGGRNTEAFF
j_gene: TRBJ1-5; d_gene: -; v_gene: TRBV18; abundance: -; CDR3nt: TGTGCCAGCTCATTGCAAGGACACCCGGATTCTCAGCCCCAGCATTTT; CDR3aa: CASSLQGHPDSQPQHF
j_gene: TRBJ2-2; d_gene: -; v_gene: TRBV2; abundance: -; CDR3nt: TGTGCCACTTCCTTCCTGACGAACACCGGGGAGCTGTTTTTT; CDR3aa: CATSFLTNTGELFF
j_gene: TRBJ2-7; d_gene: -; v_gene: TRBV6-1; abundance: few; CDR3nt: TGTGCCAGCAGTGAAGAGGGAGGAAGCTCCTACGAGCAGTACTTC; CDR3aa: CASSEEGGSSYEQYF
j_gene: TRBJ2-3; d_gene: -; v_gene: TRBV5-1; abundance: few; CDR3nt: TGCGCCAGCAGCTTCTCCCTCCCTAGCACAGATACGCAGTATTTT; CDR3aa: CASSFSLPSTDTQYF
j_gene: TRBJ2-5; d_gene: TRBD2; v_gene: TRBV19; abundance: -; CDR3nt: TGTGCCAGTCGCCCCCTAGCGGGAGTAGGAGAGACCCAGTACTTC; CDR3aa: CASRPLAGVGETQYF
j_gene: TRBJ2-4; d_gene: -; v_gene: TRBV11-2; abundance: -; CDR3nt: TGTGCCACTCGTCCGGGACTTGTGAACATTCAGTACTTC; CDR3aa: CATRPGLVNIQYF
j_gene: TRBJ2-3; d_gene: -; v_gene: TRBV6-1; abundance: -; CDR3nt: TGTGCCAGCAGTGAAGTCCAATGGACAGACACAGATACGCAGTATTTT; CDR3aa: CASSEVQWTDTDTQYF
j_gene: TRBJ1-1; d_gene: -; v_gene: TRBV6-5; abundance: -; CDR3nt: TGTGCCAGCAGTAAAACCTCGGACGGGAACACTGAAGCTTTCTTT; CDR3aa: CASSKTSDGNTEAFF
j_gene: TRBJ1-2; d_gene: TRBD1; v_gene: TRBV9; abundance: -; CDR3nt: TGTGCCAGCAGCATAACCGCAGGGGGCGCAGGGGGCTACACCTTC; CDR3aa: CASSITAGGAGGYTF
j_gene: TRBJ1-1; d_gene: -; v_gene: TRBV6-5; abundance: few; CDR3nt: TGTGCCAGCAGTTCCCGGCAGGGATTATACACTGAAGCTTTCTTT; CDR3aa: CASSSRQGLYTEAFF
j_gene: TRBJ1-5; d_gene: -; v_gene: TRBV7-6; abundance: -; CDR3nt: TGTGCCAGCGGCTTCCAGCCCCAGCATTTT; CDR3aa: CASGFQPQHF
j_gene: TRBJ2-1; d_gene: -; v_gene: TRBV9; abundance: -; CDR3nt: TGTGCCAGCAGCGTAGATAGAGACAGTTATTACAATGAGCAGTTCTTC; CDR3aa: CASSVDRDSYYNEQFF
j_gene: TRBJ2-5; d_gene: -; v_gene: TRBV5-1; abundance: once; CDR3nt: TGCGCCAGCAGGGTAGGGGAAGAGACCCAGTACTTC; CDR3aa: CASRVGEETQYF
j_gene: TRBJ1-2; d_gene: -; v_gene: TRBV13; abundance: -; CDR3nt: TGTGCCAGCAGCCTTCAGGGAGATGGCTACACCTTC; CDR3aa: CASSLQGDGYTF
j_gene: TRBJ2-7; d_gene: -; v_gene: TRBV30; abundance: -; CDR3nt: TGTGCCTGGAGTGTCGGACCGTACGAGCAGTACTTC; CDR3aa: CAWSVGPYEQYF
j_gene: TRBJ1-1; d_gene: -; v_gene: TRBV19; abundance: -; CDR3nt: TGTGCCAGTAGTATAGCGGCATTTAGGAACACTGAAGCTTTCTTT; CDR3aa: CASSIAAFRNTEAFF
j_gene: TRBJ1-6; d_gene: -; v_gene: TRBV14; abundance: -; CDR3nt: TGTGCCAGCAGCCAAACGTATAATTCACCCCTCCACTTT; CDR3aa: CASSQTYNSPLHF
j_gene: TRBJ2-7; d_gene: TRBD1; v_gene: TRBV5-4; abundance: -; CDR3nt: TGTGCCAGCAGCTTGCCGGGGACAGGGTCCGACGAGCAGTACTTC; CDR3aa: CASSLPGTGSDEQYF
j_gene: TRBJ2-2; d_gene: -; v_gene: TRBV7-3; abundance: -; CDR3nt: TGTGCCAGCAGCCTAACAGGAGGGCGGACCGGGGAGCTGTTTTTT; CDR3aa: CASSLTGGRTGELFF
j_gene: TRBJ2-1; d_gene: -; v_gene: TRBV18; abundance: -; CDR3nt: TGTGCCAGCTCACCAAGAACCGCAGTGGATGAGCAGTTCTTC; CDR3aa: CASSPRTAVDEQFF
j_gene: TRBJ1-2; d_gene: -; v_gene: TRBV29-1; abundance: -; CDR3nt: TGCAGCGTTTTAATGACGGTCAACTATGGCTACACCTTC; CDR3aa: CSVLMTVNYGYTF
j_gene: TRBJ2-7; d_gene: -; v_gene: TRBV6-1; abundance: -; CDR3nt: TGTGCCAGCAGTGAACAGGGGATCTACGAGCAGTACTTC; CDR3aa: CASSEQGIYEQYF
j_gene: TRBJ1-4; d_gene: -; v_gene: TRBV6-5; abundance: -; CDR3nt: TGTGCCAGCAGTTACTCTGGCACCGGTGGGGAAAAACTGTTTTTT; CDR3aa: CASSYSGTGGEKLFF
j_gene: TRBJ1-4; d_gene: TRBD1; v_gene: TRBV6-5; abundance: -; CDR3nt: TGTGCCAGCAGTTACTCGAGACAGGGGACTAATGAAAAACTGTTTTTT; CDR3aa: CASSYSRQGTNEKLFF
j_gene: TRBJ1-6; d_gene: -; v_gene: TRBV9; abundance: -; CDR3nt: TGTGCCAGCAGCGCCGCCCGCGGGACCCATAATTCACCCCTCCACTTT; CDR3aa: CASSAARGTHNSPLHF
j_gene: TRBJ2-7; d_gene: TRBD2; v_gene: TRBV7-2; abundance: -; CDR3nt: TGTGCCAGCAGCTTCGGACTAGCGGGGACCCACTACGAGCAGTACTTC; CDR3aa: CASSFGLAGTHYEQYF
j_gene: TRBJ2-3; d_gene: -; v_gene: TRBV7-7; abundance: -; CDR3nt: TGCGCCAGCAGCCAACCCACAAGTAGAACAGATACGCAGTATTTT; CDR3aa: CASSQPTSRTDTQYF
j_gene: TRBJ2-1; d_gene: -; v_gene: TRBV7-3; abundance: -; CDR3nt: TGTGCCAGCAGTCAATCGGGGGCACTAGAAGATGAGCAGTTCTTC; CDR3aa: CASSQSGALEDEQFF
j_gene: TRBJ2-1; d_gene: -; v_gene: TRBV27; abundance: -; CDR3nt: TGTGCCAGCAGTTTACTCTGGACTGATTACAATGAGCAGTTCTTC; CDR3aa: CASSLLWTDYNEQFF
j_gene: TRBJ2-1; d_gene: TRBD2; v_gene: TRBV11-1; abundance: -; CDR3nt: TGTGCCAGCAGCCCGAGGACTAGCGGGACGTATGAGCAGTTCTTC; CDR3aa: CASSPRTSGTYEQFF